The 5 T cell receptor beta chains below were found in one sample sequenced in a study of identical twins. TCRdb independently ran MiXCR on the 5' RACE reads; one entry per CDR3 protein. The sample carries 120,000 to 150,000 distinct CDR3 sequences, roughly 3.5% recorded once. The sequencing sample was made of memory T cells sorted from blood. These receptors all stem from a man younger than 35 in good health.

This clonotype was picked up many times. This chain connects TRBV12-3 or TRBV12-4 to TRBJ2-2; D not resolved. The CDR3 extends over 14 amino acids. Trimming stripped 7 bases from V and 4 bases from J, with 13 bases between. The CDR3 spells CASKYNTGTGELFF. DNA of the CDR3: TGTGCCAGCAAATATAATACGGGCACCGGGGAGCTGTTTTTT.

The table lists this clonotype with many counts. CDR3 loop: CASSPGPGTEAFF. CDR3 DNA sequence: TGTGCCAGCTCACCGGGCCCCGGGACGGAAGCTTTCTTT. The chain combines TRBV18 with TRBJ1-1, with a possible D match to TRBD1 (5 bases). From germline, CDR1 is KGHSH and CDR2 LQKENI. V dropped 3 bases and J dropped 8 bases, with 13 bases sitting between them. The CDR3 is made up of 13 amino acids.

This clonotype was picked up many times. The chain links TRBV4-3 to TRBJ2-7; 11 bases line up with TRBD2. Germline V gene data show CDR1 as LGHNA and CDR2 as YSLEER. V lost 1 base and J lost 2; bases outside the gene matches: 10. This CDR3 has 18 residues. The CDR3 DNA is TGCGCCAGCAGCCAAGCGGGGGTAGCGGGAGGGCCTCCCTACGAGCAGTACTTC. This sequence encodes CASSQAGVAGGPPYEQYF.

This clonotype was picked up a small number of times. The rearrangement uses TRBV20-1 and TRBJ1-5; TRBD1 aligns across 7 bases. Per the germline V gene, CDR1 is DFQATT and CDR2 is SNEGSKA (reference sequence). The CDR3 consists of 15 residues. The V and J ends lost 3 bases and 2 bases, in that order; junction bases with no gene match: 7. The CDR3 sequence is CSASPATGGNQPQHF. CDR3 DNA sequence: TGCAGTGCTAGCCCCGCAACAGGGGGCAATCAGCCCCAGCATTTT.

Ten or more counts support this clonotype. J is TRBJ2-1 and V is TRBV6-2 or TRBV6-3; unclear D gene. Germline CDR1 and CDR2: MNHEY and SVGEGT. The CDR3 extends over 15 amino acids. Trimming cost V 10 bases and J 0 bases, with 16 bases left between them. The CDR3 sequence: CATRSRTLSYNEQFF. As DNA, the CDR3 is TGTGCCACCCGATCGCGGACCCTCTCCTACAATGAGCAGTTCTTC.